Reported below is one TCR beta chain. The CDR3 totals 15 residues. Trimming took off 3 bases at V and 0 bases at J, with 12 bases between the two ends. Germline lookup yields CDR1 LNHDA and CDR2 SQIVND (reference sequence). The sample originates from a study of shared T cell receptors in the human thymus. Clones were read by immunoSEQ multiplex PCR, and TCRdb kept only the in-frame ones, dropping some. The sample holds fewer than 700,000 clones; roughly 90% are singletons and the top ten take approximately 0.011%. The data were also submitted as part of a second study, on human thymus T cells. From that study: Having corrective surgery for congenital heart defects, healthy Finnish infants were the ones who donated.

The chain joins TRBV19 to TRBJ2-7; maybe TRBD1 (6 bases). Sequencing was carried out using thymocytes. This receptor was identified in a boy younger than two with a congenital heart defect. The CDR3 region has the DNA TGTGCCAGTAGTATTAAGGGGGACAACTCCTACGAGCAGTACTTC. Translating it yields CASSIKGDNSYEQYF.